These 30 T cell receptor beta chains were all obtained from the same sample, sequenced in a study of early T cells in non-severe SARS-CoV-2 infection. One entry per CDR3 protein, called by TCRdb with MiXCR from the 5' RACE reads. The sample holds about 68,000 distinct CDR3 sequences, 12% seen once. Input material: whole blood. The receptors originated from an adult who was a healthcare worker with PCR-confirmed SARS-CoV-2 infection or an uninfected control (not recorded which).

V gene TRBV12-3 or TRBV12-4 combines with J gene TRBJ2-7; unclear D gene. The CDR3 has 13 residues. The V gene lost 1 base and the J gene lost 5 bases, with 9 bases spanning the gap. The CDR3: CASSLEAAHEQYF. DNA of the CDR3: TGTGCCAGCAGTTTAGAGGCTGCCCACGAGCAGTACTTC.

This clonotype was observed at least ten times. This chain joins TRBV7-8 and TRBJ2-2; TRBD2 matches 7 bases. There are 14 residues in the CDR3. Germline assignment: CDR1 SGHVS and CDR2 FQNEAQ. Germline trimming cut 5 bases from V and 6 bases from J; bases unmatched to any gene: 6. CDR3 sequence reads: CASSPGLHAGELFF. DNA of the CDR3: TGTGCCAGCAGCCCGGGACTACACGCCGGGGAGCTGTTTTTT.

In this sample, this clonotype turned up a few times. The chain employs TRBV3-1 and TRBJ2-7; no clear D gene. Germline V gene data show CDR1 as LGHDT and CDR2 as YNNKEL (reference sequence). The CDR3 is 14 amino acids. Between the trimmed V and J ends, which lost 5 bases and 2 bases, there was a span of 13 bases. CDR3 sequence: CASSNNGAAYEQYF. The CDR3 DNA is TGTGCCAGCAGCAATAATGGCGCAGCCTACGAGCAGTACTTC.

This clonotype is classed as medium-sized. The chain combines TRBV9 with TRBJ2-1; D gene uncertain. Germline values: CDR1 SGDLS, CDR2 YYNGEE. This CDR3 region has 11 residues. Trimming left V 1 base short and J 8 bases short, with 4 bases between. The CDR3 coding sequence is TGTGCCAGCAGCGTAAGCCATGAGCAGTTCTTC. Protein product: CASSVSHEQFF.

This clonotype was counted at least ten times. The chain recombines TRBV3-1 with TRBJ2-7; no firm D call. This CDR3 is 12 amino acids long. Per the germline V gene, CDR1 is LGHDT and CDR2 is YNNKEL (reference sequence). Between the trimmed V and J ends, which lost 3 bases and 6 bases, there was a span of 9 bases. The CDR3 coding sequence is TGTGCCAGCAGCCACCTGGCTGCCGAGCAGTACTTC. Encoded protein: CASSHLAAEQYF.

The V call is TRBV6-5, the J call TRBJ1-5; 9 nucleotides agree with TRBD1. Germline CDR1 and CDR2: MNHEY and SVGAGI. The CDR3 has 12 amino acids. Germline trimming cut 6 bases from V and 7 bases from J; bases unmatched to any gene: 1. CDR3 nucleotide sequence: TGTGCCAGCAGGACAGGGGGGCAGCCCCAGCATTTT. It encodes CASRTGGQPQHF.

Written as DNA, the CDR3 is TGTGCCAGCAGCGCCGGGGGACCCCTAACTTACAATGAGCAGTTCTTC. Residues: CASSAGGPLTYNEQFF. The chain has TRBV7-8 and TRBJ2-1; weak D call: TRBD2 (6 bases). Trimming took off 5 bases at V and 4 bases at J, with 18 bases between the two ends. Germline V gene data show CDR1 as SGHVS and CDR2 as FQNEAQ. The CDR3 loop spans 16 amino acids.

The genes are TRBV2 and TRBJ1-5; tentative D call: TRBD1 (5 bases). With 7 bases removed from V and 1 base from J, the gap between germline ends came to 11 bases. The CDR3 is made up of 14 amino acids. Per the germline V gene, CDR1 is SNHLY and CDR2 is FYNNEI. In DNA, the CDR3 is TGTGCCAGCAAGGCAGGGTCGAGCAATCAGCCCCAGCATTTT. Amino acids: CASKAGSSNQPQHF.

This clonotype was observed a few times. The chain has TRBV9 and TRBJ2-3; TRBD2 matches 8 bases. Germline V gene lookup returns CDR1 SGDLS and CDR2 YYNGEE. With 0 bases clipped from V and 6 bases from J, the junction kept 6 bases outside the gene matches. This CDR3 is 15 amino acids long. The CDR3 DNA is TGTGCCAGCAGCGTAGATGCGGGGGGCGGTGATACGCAGTATTTT. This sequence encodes CASSVDAGGGDTQYF.

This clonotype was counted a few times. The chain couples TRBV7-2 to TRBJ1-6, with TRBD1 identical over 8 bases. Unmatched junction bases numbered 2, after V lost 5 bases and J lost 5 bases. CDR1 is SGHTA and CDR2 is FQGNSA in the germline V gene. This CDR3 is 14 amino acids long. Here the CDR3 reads CASSRGQDNSPLHF. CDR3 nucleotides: TGTGCCAGCAGCCGGGGACAGGATAATTCACCCCTCCACTTT.

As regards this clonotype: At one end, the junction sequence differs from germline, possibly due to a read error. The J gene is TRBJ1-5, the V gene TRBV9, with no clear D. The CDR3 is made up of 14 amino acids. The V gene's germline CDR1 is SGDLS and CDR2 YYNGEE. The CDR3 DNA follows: TGTGTCAGCAGCGTAGGGCCTAGCAATCAGCCCCAGCATTTT. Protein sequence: CVSSVGPSNQPQHF.

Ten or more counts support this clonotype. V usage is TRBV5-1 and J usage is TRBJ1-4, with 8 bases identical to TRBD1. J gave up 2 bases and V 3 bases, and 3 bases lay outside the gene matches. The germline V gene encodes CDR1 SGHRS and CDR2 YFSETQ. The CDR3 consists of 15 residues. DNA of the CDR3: TGCGCCAGCAGCTCGAGGACAGGGACTAATGAAAAACTGTTTTTT. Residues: CASSSRTGTNEKLFF.

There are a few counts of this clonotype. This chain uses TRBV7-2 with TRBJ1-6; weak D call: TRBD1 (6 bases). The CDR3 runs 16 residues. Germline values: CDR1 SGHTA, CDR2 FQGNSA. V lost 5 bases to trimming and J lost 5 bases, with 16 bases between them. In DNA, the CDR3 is TGTGCCAGCAGCCGCAGCCGGGGGGGCGATAATTCACCCCTCCACTTT. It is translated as CASSRSRGGDNSPLHF.

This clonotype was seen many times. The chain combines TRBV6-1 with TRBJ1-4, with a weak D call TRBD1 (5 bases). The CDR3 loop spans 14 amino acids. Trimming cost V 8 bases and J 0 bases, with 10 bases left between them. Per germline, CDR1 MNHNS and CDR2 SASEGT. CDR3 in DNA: TGTGCCAGCGGGACGGAGGCAACTAATGAAAAACTGTTTTTT. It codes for CASGTEATNEKLFF.

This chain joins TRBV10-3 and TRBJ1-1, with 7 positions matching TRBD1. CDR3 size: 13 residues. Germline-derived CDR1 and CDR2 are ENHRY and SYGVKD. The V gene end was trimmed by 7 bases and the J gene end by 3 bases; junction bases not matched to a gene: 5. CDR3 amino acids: CAINRGTDTEAFF. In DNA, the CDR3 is TGTGCCATCAACAGGGGCACTGACACTGAAGCTTTCTTT.

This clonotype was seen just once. DNA for the CDR3: TGCGCCAGCAGCTTGGCCGGGCAGGGTTACTCACCCCTCCACTTT. Protein: CASSLAGQGYSPLHF. The chain carries TRBV5-1 and TRBJ1-6, with D perhaps TRBD1 (5 bases). This CDR3 spans 15 amino acids. CDR1 is SGHRS, CDR2 YFSETQ, per germline. Trimming stripped 0 bases from V and 10 bases from J, with 14 bases between. Supplemented by reference TRBV5-1 and TRBJ1-6, the full variable domain reads KAGVTQTPRYLIKTRGQQVTLSCSPISGHRSVSWYQQTPGQGLQFLFEYFSETQRNKGNFPGRFSGRQFSNSRSEMNVSTLELGDSALYLCASSLAGQGYSPLHFGNGTRLTVT.

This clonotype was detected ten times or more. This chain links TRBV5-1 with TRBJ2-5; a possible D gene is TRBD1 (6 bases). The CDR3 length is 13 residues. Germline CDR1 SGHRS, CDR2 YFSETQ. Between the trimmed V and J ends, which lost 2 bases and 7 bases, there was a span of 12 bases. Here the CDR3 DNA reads TGCGCCAGCAGCTTTGGGGACACGGGGACCCAGTACTTC. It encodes CASSFGDTGTQYF.

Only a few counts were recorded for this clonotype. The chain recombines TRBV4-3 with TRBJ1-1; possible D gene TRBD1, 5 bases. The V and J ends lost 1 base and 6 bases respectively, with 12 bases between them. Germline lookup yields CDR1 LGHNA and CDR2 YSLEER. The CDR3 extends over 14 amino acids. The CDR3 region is CASSQVPTGSEAFF. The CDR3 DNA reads TGCGCCAGCAGCCAAGTTCCTACAGGCTCTGAAGCTTTCTTT.

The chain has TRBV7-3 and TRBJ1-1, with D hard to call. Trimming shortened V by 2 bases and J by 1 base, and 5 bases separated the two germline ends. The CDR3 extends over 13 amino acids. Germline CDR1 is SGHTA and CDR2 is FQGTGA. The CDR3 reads CASSLWWNTEAFF. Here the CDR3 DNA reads TGTGCCAGCAGCTTATGGTGGAACACTGAAGCTTTCTTT.

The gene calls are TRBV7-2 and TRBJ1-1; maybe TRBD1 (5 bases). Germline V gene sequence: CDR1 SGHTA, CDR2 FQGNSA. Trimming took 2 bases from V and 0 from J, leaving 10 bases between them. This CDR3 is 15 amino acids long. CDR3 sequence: CASSLRQGLNTEAFF. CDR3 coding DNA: TGTGCCAGCAGCTTACGGCAGGGCCTGAACACTGAAGCTTTCTTT. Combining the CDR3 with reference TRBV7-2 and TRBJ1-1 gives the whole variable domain GAGVSQSPSNKVTEKGKDVELRCDPISGHTALYWYRQSLGQGLEFLIYFQGNSAPDKSGLPSDRFSAERTGGSVSTLTIQRTQQEDSAVYLCASSLRQGLNTEAFFGQGTRLTVV.

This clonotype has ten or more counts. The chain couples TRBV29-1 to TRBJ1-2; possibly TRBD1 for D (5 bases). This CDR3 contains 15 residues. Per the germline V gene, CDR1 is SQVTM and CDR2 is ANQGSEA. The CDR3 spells CTPWQGRLSNYGYTF. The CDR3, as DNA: TGCACCCCCTGGCAGGGTCGCCTATCTAACTATGGCTACACCTTC.

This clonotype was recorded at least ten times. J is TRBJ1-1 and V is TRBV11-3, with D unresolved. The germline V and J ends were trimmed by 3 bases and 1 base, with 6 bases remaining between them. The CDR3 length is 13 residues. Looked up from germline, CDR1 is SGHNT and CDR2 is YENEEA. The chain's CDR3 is CASSFGQNTEAFF. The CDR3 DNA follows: TGTGCCAGCAGCTTTGGGCAGAACACTGAAGCTTTCTTT.

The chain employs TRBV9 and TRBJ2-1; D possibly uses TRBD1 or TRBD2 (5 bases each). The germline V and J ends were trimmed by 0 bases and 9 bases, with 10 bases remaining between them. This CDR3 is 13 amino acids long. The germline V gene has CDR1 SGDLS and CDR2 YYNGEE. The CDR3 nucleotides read TGTGCCAGCAGCGTAGTGGGGGTAGCTGAGCAGTTCTTC. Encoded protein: CASSVVGVAEQFF.

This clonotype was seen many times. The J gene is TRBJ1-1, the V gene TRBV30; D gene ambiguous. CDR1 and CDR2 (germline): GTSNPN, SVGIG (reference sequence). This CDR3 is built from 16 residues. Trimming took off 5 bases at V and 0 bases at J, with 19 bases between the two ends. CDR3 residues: CAWARGEVAMNTEAFF. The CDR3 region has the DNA TGTGCCTGGGCGAGAGGTGAAGTAGCCATGAACACTGAAGCTTTCTTT.

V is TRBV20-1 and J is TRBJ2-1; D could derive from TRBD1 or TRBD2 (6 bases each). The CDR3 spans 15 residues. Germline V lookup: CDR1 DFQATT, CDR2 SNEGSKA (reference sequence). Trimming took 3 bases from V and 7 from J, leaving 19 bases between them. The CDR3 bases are TGCAGTGCTAGCCCTCCTTGGGGGGCAAAGAATGAGCAGTTCTTC. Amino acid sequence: CSASPPWGAKNEQFF.

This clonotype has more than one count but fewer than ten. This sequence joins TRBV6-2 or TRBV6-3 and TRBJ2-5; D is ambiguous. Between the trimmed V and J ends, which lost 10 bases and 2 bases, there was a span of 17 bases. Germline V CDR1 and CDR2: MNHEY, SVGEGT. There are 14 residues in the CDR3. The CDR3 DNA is TGTGCCACCTTCCTAGGCCCGCTGCAAGAGACCCAGTACTTC. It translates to CATFLGPLQETQYF.

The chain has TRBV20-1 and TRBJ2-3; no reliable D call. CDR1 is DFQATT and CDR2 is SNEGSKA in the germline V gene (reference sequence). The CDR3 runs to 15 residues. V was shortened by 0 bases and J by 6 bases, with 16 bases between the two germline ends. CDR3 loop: CSARDLSGVGDTQYF. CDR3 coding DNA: TGCAGTGCTAGAGATCTGTCTGGGGTCGGGGATACGCAGTATTTT.

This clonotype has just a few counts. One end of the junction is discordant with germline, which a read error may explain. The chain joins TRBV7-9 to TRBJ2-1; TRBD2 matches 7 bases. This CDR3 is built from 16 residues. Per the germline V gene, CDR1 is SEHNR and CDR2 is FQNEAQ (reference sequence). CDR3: CVSIPPGRETYNEQFF. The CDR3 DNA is TGTGTCAGCATCCCACCGGGGCGGGAGACATACAATGAGCAGTTCTTC.

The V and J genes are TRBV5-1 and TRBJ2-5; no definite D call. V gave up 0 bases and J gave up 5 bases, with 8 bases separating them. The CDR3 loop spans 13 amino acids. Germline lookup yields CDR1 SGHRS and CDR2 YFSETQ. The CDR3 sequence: CASSLARLETQYF. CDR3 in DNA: TGCGCCAGCAGCTTGGCGAGGCTGGAGACCCAGTACTTC.

CDR3 residues: CAIGGQGIAYEQYF. CDR3 bases: TGTGCCATCGGGGGACAGGGAATAGCCTACGAGCAGTACTTC. The chain couples TRBV10-3 to TRBJ2-7, with 9 bases aligning to TRBD1. Germline CDR1 ENHRY, CDR2 SYGVKD. CDR3 size: 14 residues. Germline trimming cut 8 bases from V and 2 bases from J; bases unmatched to any gene: 7.